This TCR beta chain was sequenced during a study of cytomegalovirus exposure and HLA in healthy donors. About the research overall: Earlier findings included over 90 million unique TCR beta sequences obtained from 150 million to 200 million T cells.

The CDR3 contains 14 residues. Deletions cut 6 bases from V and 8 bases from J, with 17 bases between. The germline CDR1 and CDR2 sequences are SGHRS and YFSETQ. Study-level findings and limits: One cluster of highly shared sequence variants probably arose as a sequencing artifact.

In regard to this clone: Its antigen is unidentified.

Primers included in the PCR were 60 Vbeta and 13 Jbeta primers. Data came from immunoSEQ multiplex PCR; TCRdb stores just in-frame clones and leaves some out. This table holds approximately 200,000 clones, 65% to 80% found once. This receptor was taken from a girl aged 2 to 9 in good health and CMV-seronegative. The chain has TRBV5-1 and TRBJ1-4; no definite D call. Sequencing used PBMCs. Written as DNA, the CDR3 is TGCGCCAGCAAGGTCTCGGTAGGAGGCGAAAAACTGTTTTTT. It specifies CASKVSVGGEKLFF.